A selection of T cell receptor beta chains follows, all from one sample in a study of neurological immune-mediated disorders. TCRdb reanalysed the 5' RACE reads using MiXCR and keeps one entry per CDR3 protein. The sample contains 90,000 to 150,000 distinct CDR3 sequences, roughly 3.2% of which appear only once. Sequencing used PBMCs. These TCRs come from a woman younger than 45 with multiple sclerosis. Both conserved end residues are part of each CDR3. D genes are given only for firm matches. Clone size is stated in some rows and not others, as once, few, many or a class when expanded.

>TRBV7-2|NA|many|TRBJ1-1
CASSFQGGGTEAFF
TGTGCCAGCAGCTTTCAGGGCGGGGGCACTGAAGCTTTCTTT
>TRBV3-1|NA|many|TRBJ2-7
CASSFRQLTYEQYF
TGTGCCAGCAGCTTTCGACAGCTCACCTACGAGCAGTACTTC
>TRBV7-8|TRBD2|many|TRBJ2-5
CASRPIAGGQETQYF
TGTGCCAGCAGGCCTATAGCGGGGGGTCAAGAGACCCAGTACTTC
>TRBV12-3/TRBV12-4|NA|many|TRBJ2-1
CASSSGTMVVKEQFF
TGTGCCAGCAGCTCCGGGACAATGGTCGTAAAAGAGCAGTTCTTC
>TRBV10-3|TRBD1|many|TRBJ2-7
CASSLGQGSMEQYF
TGTGCCTCGAGCCTGGGACAGGGTTCGATGGAGCAGTACTTC
>TRBV20-1|NA|many|TRBJ1-4
CSAGGRRSNEKLFF
TGCAGTGCTGGAGGGCGGCGGAGTAATGAAAAACTGTTTTTT
>TRBV20-1|TRBD2|many|TRBJ2-5
CSARLAAAQETQYF
TGCAGTGCTAGACTAGCGGCGGCGCAAGAGACCCAGTACTTC
>TRBV20-1|TRBD2|many|TRBJ2-3
CSARLAGPDTQYF
TGCAGTGCTAGACTAGCGGGACCAGATACGCAGTATTTT
>TRBV5-5|NA|many|TRBJ1-1
CASSLAAGRDTEAFF
TGTGCCAGCAGCTTGGCGGCAGGGCGAGACACTGAAGCTTTCTTT
>TRBV11-2|NA|NA|TRBJ2-6
CASSSRTARTSGANVLTF
TGTGCCAGCAGCTCACGGACAGCCAGAACCTCTGGGGCCAACGTCCTGACTTTC
>TRBV20-1|NA|many|TRBJ1-1
CSAPPPQGLWTEAFF
TGCAGTGCCCCACCCCCGCAAGGGTTATGGACTGAAGCTTTCTTT
>TRBV27|NA|many|TRBJ1-1
CASSGWTEAFF
TGTGCCAGCTCAGGGTGGACTGAAGCTTTCTTT
>TRBV5-1|TRBD1|few|TRBJ1-2
CASSRTGDYGYTF
TGCGCCAGCAGCCGGACAGGGGATTATGGCTACACCTTC
>TRBV7-2|NA|many|TRBJ1-1
CASSLGAGEAFF
TGTGCCAGCAGCTTGGGGGCTGGTGAAGCTTTCTTT
>TRBV20-1|NA|few|TRBJ2-1
CSARRIPTPNPNEQFF
TGCAGTGCTAGGCGAATCCCTACCCCTAATCCCAATGAGCAGTTCTTC
>TRBV30|NA|many|TRBJ2-1
CAWSWGPEQFF
TGTGCCTGGAGTTGGGGGCCTGAGCAGTTCTTC